This T cell receptor (beta chain) was recorded in a study of long-term antiretroviral therapy in people with HIV. This clone was seen more than once but under ten times. Researchers ran immunoSEQ v3.0 at survey level. TCRdb's table, derived via immunoSEQ multiplex PCR, lists solely in-frame clones and lacks some. Here the sample spans 25,000 to 30,000 clones, approximately 83% being singletons. With 6 bases removed from V and 8 bases from J, the gap between germline ends came to 16 bases. There are 13 residues in the CDR3. Per germline, CDR1 MDHEN and CDR2 SYDVKM. Sequencing used unsorted PBMCs, obtained 2.7 to 2.9 years after starting antiretroviral therapy. This sequence originates from a man aged 25 to 40 with HIV. The V call is TRBV28, the J call TRBJ1-2; D not resolved. CDR3: CASSYGPLRGYTF. The CDR3 nucleotides are TGTGCCAGCAGCTACGGCCCCCTGAGGGGCTACACCTTC.